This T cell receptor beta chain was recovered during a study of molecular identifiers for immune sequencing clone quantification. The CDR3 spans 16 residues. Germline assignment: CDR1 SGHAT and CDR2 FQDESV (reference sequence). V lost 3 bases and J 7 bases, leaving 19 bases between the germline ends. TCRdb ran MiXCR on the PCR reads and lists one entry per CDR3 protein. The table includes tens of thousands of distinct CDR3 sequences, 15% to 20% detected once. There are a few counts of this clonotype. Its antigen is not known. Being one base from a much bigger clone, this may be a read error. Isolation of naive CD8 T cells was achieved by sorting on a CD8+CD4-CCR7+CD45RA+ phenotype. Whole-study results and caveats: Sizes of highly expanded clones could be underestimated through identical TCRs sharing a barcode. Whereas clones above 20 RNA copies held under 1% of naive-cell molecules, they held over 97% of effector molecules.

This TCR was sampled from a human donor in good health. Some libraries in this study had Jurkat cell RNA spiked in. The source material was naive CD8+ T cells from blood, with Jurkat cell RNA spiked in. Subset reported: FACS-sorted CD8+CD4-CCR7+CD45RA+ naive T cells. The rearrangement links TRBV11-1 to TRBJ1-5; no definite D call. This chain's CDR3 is CASSFTLNIVRQPQHF. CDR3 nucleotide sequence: TGTGCCAGCAGCTTCACCCTGAATATCGTACGGCAGCCCCAGCATTTT.